This TCR beta chain was captured in a study of cytomegalovirus exposure and HLA in healthy donors. The primer mix had 60 Vbeta and 13 Jbeta primers. Clones were read by immunoSEQ multiplex PCR, and TCRdb kept only the in-frame ones, dropping some. The repertoire includes roughly 140,000 clones, roughly 78% of them detected once, and over 2.5% sits in the top ten. Looked up from germline, CDR1 is LNHNV and CDR2 is YYDKDF (reference sequence). The CDR3 has 15 residues. After removal of 5 bases from V and 5 bases from J, the junction contained 5 bases not matched to a gene. Study-wide findings and caveats: In all likelihood, a cluster of highly shared sequence variants was a sequencing artifact.

As for this clone: The antigen remains undetermined.

The gene calls are TRBV15 and TRBJ2-3; 12 positions agree with TRBD2. This clonotype was obtained from a female donor in good health and CMV-seronegative. Material: PBMCs. The CDR3 DNA follows: TGTGCCACCAGCCCTAGCGGGAGGGTCTTAGATACGCAGTATTTT. It encodes CATSPSGRVLDTQYF.